The entry below describes one T cell receptor beta chain. Its antigen is currently unknown. These data are taken from a study of cytotoxic CD8 clonotypes in ibrutinib-treated CLL. Study outcomes and limitations: Exceeding age-matched healthy donors, baseline clonality also tracked the counts of circulating CD8+ T cells.

This CDR3 has 15 residues. Trimming cost V 4 bases and J 3 bases; bases outside gene matches: 7. The V gene's germline CDR1 is LNHDA and CDR2 SQIVND (reference sequence). Sequencing was performed with immunoSEQ multiplex PCR; in TCRdb, only in-frame clones are kept and a portion is missing. Among around 150,000 clones listed, more than 75% were seen once. This rearrangement joins TRBV19 to TRBJ2-5, with 8 positions matching TRBD1. The sequence came from a human donor with chronic lymphocytic leukemia. The specimen comprised PBMCs, sampled after 36 months of ibrutinib treatment. CDR3 residues: CASSSGTGRKETQYF. CDR3 DNA sequence: TGTGCCAGTAGTAGCGGGACAGGAAGAAAAGAGACCCAGTACTTC.